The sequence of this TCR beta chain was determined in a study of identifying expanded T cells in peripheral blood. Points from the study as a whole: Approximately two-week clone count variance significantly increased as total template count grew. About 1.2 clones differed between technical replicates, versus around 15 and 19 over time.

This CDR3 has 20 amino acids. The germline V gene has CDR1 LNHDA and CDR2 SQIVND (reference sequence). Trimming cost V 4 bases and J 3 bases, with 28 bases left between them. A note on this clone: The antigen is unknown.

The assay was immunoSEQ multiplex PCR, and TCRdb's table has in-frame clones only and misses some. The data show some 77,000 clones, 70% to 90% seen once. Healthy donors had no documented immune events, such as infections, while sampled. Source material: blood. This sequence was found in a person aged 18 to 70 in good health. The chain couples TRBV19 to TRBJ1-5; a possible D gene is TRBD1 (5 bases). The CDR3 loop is CASSSARDGGLGGTNQPQHF. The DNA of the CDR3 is TGTGCCAGTAGTAGCGCCAGGGACGGCGGGCTTGGTGGGACCAATCAGCCCCAGCATTTT.